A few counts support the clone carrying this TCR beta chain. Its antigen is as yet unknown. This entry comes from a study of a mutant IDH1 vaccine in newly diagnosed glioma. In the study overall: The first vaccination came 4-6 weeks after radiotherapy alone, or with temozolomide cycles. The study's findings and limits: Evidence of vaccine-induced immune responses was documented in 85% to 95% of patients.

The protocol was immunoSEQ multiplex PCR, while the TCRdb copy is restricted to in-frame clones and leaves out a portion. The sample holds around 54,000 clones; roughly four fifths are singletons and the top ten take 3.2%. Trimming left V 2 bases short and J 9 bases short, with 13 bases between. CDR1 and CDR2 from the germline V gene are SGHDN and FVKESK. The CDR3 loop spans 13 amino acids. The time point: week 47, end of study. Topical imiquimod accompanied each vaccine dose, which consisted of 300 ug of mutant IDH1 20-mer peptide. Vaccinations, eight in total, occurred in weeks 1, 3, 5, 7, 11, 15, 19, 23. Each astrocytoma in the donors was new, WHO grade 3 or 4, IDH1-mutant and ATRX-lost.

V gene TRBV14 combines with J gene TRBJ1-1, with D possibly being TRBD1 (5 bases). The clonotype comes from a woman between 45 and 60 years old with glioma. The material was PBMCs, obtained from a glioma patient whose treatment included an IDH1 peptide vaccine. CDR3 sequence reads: CASSQYQGLKAFF. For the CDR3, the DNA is TGTGCCAGCAGCCAATATCAGGGACTGAAAGCTTTCTTT.